Each of the 3 T cell receptor beta chains below was sequenced from the same sample in a study of cytomegalovirus exposure and HLA in healthy donors (dated by TCRdb to about 2017). Preparation of the library involved the immunoSEQ multiplex PCR assay. For the multiplex PCR, a mixture combining 60 forward primers for TCR Vbeta segments and 13 reverse primers for TCR Jbeta segments was used. The table was pulled from immuneACCESS by TCRdb, which kept in-frame rearrangements only. Such tables lose some clones; where checked, under half of the loss comes from unresolved V genes, and the rest has no known cause. The sample table lists fewer than 85,000 clones, approximately 72% of them with a count of one. The ten largest clones capture 8.5% to 14% of the sample. Sequencing input: PBMCs. These receptors were taken from a woman in her forties in good health and CMV-seropositive.

This chain links TRBV28 with TRBJ1-1; unclear D gene. The CDR3 is 12 amino acids. Looked up from germline, CDR1 is MDHEN and CDR2 is SYDVKM. Trimming shortened V by 2 bases and J by 2 bases, and 3 bases separated the two germline ends. DNA for the CDR3: TGTGCCAGCAGTTTACAAAACACTGAAGCTTTCTTT. This encodes CASSLQNTEAFF.

This rearrangement joins TRBV7-9 to TRBJ2-3, with a tentative D call TRBD2 (5 bases). The CDR3 loop spans 15 amino acids. Germline CDR1 reads SEHNR; CDR2 reads FQNEAQ (reference sequence). The V gene lost 1 base and the J gene lost 0 bases, with 8 bases spanning the gap. The CDR3: CASSLGQRSTDTQYF. As DNA, the CDR3 is TGTGCCAGCAGCTTAGGCCAGCGGAGCACAGATACGCAGTATTTT.

CDR3 in DNA: TGCGCCAGCAGCTTGGACAGGGGCCGGGAAAAACTGTTTTTT. This sequence encodes CASSLDRGREKLFF. The gene calls are TRBV5-1 and TRBJ1-4; 7 positions match TRBD1. The CDR3 consists of 14 residues. The V and J ends lost 0 bases and 8 bases, in that order; junction bases with no gene match: 4. Germline values: CDR1 SGHRS, CDR2 YFSETQ. The complete variable domain, with remaining parts taken from reference TRBV5-1 and TRBJ1-4, reads KAGVTQTPRYLIKTRGQQVTLSCSPISGHRSVSWYQQTPGQGLQFLFEYFSETQRNKGNFPGRFSGRQFSNSRSEMNVSTLELGDSALYLCASSLDRGREKLFFGSGTQLSVL.